What follows are 2 T cell receptor beta chains derived from one specimen sequenced in a study of T cells after yellow fever vaccination. In TCRdb, the 5' RACE reads were re-called with MiXCR into one record per CDR3 protein. The table lists 250,000 to 400,000 distinct CDR3 sequences, about 4% of them singletons. Sample: PBMCs, taken 5 days after the yellow fever booster vaccination. The receptors were gathered from a man aged 18 to 29 who received the YFV17D yellow fever vaccine.

This clonotype was counted a few times. This chain uses TRBV13 with TRBJ2-3, with D perhaps assigned TRBD1 or TRBD2 (5 bases each). Deletions cut 5 bases from V and 4 bases from J, with 13 bases between. The CDR3 runs 14 residues. Germline assignment: CDR1 PRHDT and CDR2 FYEKMQ (reference sequence). The chain's CDR3 is CASSPLGTADTQYF. The CDR3 bases are TGTGCCAGCAGCCCACTCGGGACGGCAGATACGCAGTATTTT. Drawing the rest from reference TRBV13 and TRBJ2-3, the complete variable domain is AAGVIQSPRHLIKEKRETATLKCYPIPRHDTVYWYQQGPGQDPQFLISFYEKMQSDKGSIPDRFSAQQFSDYHSELNMSSLELGDSALYFCASSPLGTADTQYFGPGTRLTVL.

The rearrangement links TRBV15 to TRBJ2-3, with D uncertain. The V gene's germline CDR1 is LNHNV and CDR2 YYDKDF (reference sequence). The CDR3 is made up of 12 amino acids. V lost 1 base and J 5 bases, leaving 4 bases between the germline ends. This chain's CDR3 is CATSRGQDTQYF. The CDR3 DNA follows: TGTGCCACCAGCAGAGGTCAAGATACGCAGTATTTT.